Following are 26 T cell receptor beta chains from one sample sequenced in a study of HIV-infected children after antiretroviral therapy interruption. The treatment: PENTA 11 planned treatment interruption arm or continuous ART arm. The TCR library was built from RNA with a 3' RACE protocol and unique molecular identifiers. Each CDR3 protein is one row after TCRdb ran MiXCR on the 3' RACE reads. This sample yields tens of thousands of distinct CDR3 sequences, of which 3.5% to 5% are seen a single time; over 0.65% belongs to the top ten. Material: CD45RA+ CD4+ T cells from PBMCs, pooled from several time points, obtained from a donor given antiretroviral therapy, either interrupted or continuous. Subset defined: naive CD4+ CD45RA+ CD45RO- T cells. The receptors derive from a pool of human donors with HIV.

In its sample, this clonotype ranks as medium-sized (0.01 to 0.1%). The chain uses TRBV20-1 and TRBJ2-1, with a tentative D call TRBD1 (6 bases). The CDR3 spans 13 residues. The V gene's germline CDR1 is DFQATT and CDR2 SNEGSKA (reference sequence). V dropped 5 bases and J dropped 6 bases, with 14 bases sitting between them. CDR3 in DNA: TGCAGTGCTCCCCTGACAGGCCGCAATGAGCAGTTCTTC. This translates into CSAPLTGRNEQFF.

The V gene is TRBV4-1, the J gene TRBJ1-2, with 7 bases aligning to TRBD1. With V trimmed by 4 bases and J by 7 bases, 9 bases remained unmatched. Germline CDR1 is MGHRA and CDR2 is YSYEKL. The CDR3 runs to 14 residues. The CDR3 protein is CASSPTGNERGYTF. CDR3 coding DNA: TGCGCCAGCAGCCCGACAGGGAATGAACGTGGCTACACCTTC.

This clonotype was seen many times. The V and J genes are TRBV30 and TRBJ1-4; TRBD1 is a possible D gene (5 bases). This CDR3 spans 13 amino acids. Germline V gives CDR1 GTSNPN, CDR2 SVGIG (reference sequence). V was trimmed by 2 bases and J by 3 bases, leaving 7 bases between them. CDR3 nucleotide sequence: TGTGCCTGGAGTCGGGGGTCTAATGAAAAACTGTTTTTT. This sequence encodes CAWSRGSNEKLFF.

This clonotype was seen ten or more times. The CDR3 protein is CASSLALGRGYGELFF. As DNA, the CDR3 is TGTGCCAGCAGCTTAGCGCTCGGACGGGGCTACGGGGAGCTGTTTTTT. The chain carries TRBV7-2 and TRBJ2-2; tentatively, D is TRBD1 or TRBD2 (5 bases each). The length of the CDR3 is 16 residues. CDR1 is SGHTA and CDR2 is FQGNSA in the germline V gene. Trimming took off 0 bases at V and 7 bases at J, with 15 bases between the two ends.

This clonotype was counted many times. CDR3 coding DNA: TGTGCCAGCAGTCCCCTCGGGGAGCCCCAGCATTTT. Protein product: CASSPLGEPQHF. The chain combines TRBV12-3 or TRBV12-4 with TRBJ1-5; D remains ambiguous. Deletions cut 5 bases from V and 8 bases from J, with 10 bases between. The CDR3 is 12 residues long.

Ten or more counts support this clonotype. V is TRBV6-1 and J is TRBJ1-1; D perhaps matches TRBD1 (6 bases). Trimming removed 5 bases from V and 3 bases from J, with 10 bases in between. The germline V gene encodes CDR1 MNHNS and CDR2 SASEGT. The CDR3 is 13 amino acids. CDR3 in amino acids: CASSHYRDTEAFF. The CDR3 DNA follows: TGTGCCAGCAGTCATTACAGGGACACTGAAGCTTTCTTT.

The chain is built from TRBV2 and TRBJ2-2, with a possible D match to TRBD1 (6 bases). Germline CDR1 SNHLY, CDR2 FYNNEI. The V gene lost 4 bases and the J gene lost 1 base, with 10 bases spanning the gap. The CDR3 loop spans 15 amino acids. CDR3 DNA sequence: TGTGCCAGCAGTGTGGCACAGGGGAACACCGGGGAGCTGTTTTTT. Translation gives CASSVAQGNTGELFF.

This clonotype has ten or more counts. This chain connects TRBV2 to TRBJ2-4; D remains ambiguous. The V end lost 5 bases, the J end lost 8 bases, and 13 bases lay between the germline ends. Germline assignment: CDR1 SNHLY and CDR2 FYNNEI. The CDR3 spans 13 residues. The chain's CDR3 is CASSRRSGDIQYF. The DNA for the CDR3 is TGTGCCAGCAGTCGTAGGTCTGGGGACATTCAGTACTTC.

This clonotype was seen many times. The rearrangement links TRBV4-1 to TRBJ1-3; maybe TRBD1 (5 bases). This CDR3 comprises 14 residues. The V gene lost 8 bases and the J gene lost 6 bases, with 17 bases spanning the gap. CDR1 and CDR2 (germline): MGHRA, YSYEKL. The CDR3 region is CASRLTGLENTIYF. In DNA form, the CDR3 reads TGCGCCAGCCGACTGACGGGGCTCGAAAACACCATATATTTT.

This clonotype was picked up many times. This chain uses TRBV9 with TRBJ2-7; maybe TRBD2 (7 bases). The V end lost 2 bases, the J end lost 7 bases, and 10 bases lay between the germline ends. The germline V gene has CDR1 SGDLS and CDR2 YYNGEE. The CDR3 is 12 residues long. The CDR3 nucleotides read TGTGCCAGCAGCGTCGGGGGGCGGGAGCAGTACTTC. Protein sequence: CASSVGGREQYF.

In this sample, this clonotype turned up many times. The chain recombines TRBV19 with TRBJ2-1, with TRBD2 identical over 8 bases. V lost 11 bases and J lost 5; bases outside the gene matches: 11. The V gene's germline CDR1 is LNHDA and CDR2 SQIVND (reference sequence). The CDR3 spans 14 residues. The CDR3 here is CASTSGPAHNEQFF. The DNA for the CDR3 is TGTGCCTCCACTAGCGGCCCTGCCCACAATGAGCAGTTCTTC.

This clonotype has at least ten counts. The V and J genes are TRBV7-9 and TRBJ1-6; 7 bases fit TRBD1. The CDR3 runs to 16 residues. V was pared by 0 bases and J by 7 bases, with 6 bases of the junction left unmatched. Per the germline V gene, CDR1 is SEHNR and CDR2 is FQNEAQ (reference sequence). CDR3 DNA sequence: TGTGCCAGCAGCTTAGCGGGGGACAGCCGCAATTCACCCCTCCACTTT. It yields the protein CASSLAGDSRNSPLHF.

Many counts were recorded for this clonotype. V usage is TRBV2 and J usage is TRBJ1-5, with D perhaps matching TRBD1 (6 bases). The CDR3 is 15 amino acids. CDR1 is SNHLY and CDR2 is FYNNEI in the germline V gene. Trimming stripped 3 bases from V and 4 bases from J, with 13 bases between. The DNA of the CDR3 is TGTGCCAGCAGTGAGCAAGGACAGCCAAATCAGCCCCAGCATTTT. Translated: CASSEQGQPNQPQHF.

This clonotype showed up many times. This chain uses TRBV24-1 with TRBJ1-5, with unresolved D. V lost 2 bases and J 9 bases, leaving 10 bases between the germline ends. This CDR3 region has 13 residues. Germline V gene lookup returns CDR1 KGHDR and CDR2 SFDVKD. CDR3 in DNA: TGTGCCACCAGTGATTGGGGATCGGGGCCCCAGCATTTT. Its translation is CATSDWGSGPQHF.

The table lists this clonotype with many counts. The CDR3 region has the DNA TGTGCCAGCAGCCCACGAACCGGGGAGCTGTTTTTT. It yields the protein CASSPRTGELFF. The genes are TRBV9 and TRBJ2-2; no reliable D call. Germline-derived CDR1 and CDR2 are SGDLS and YYNGEE. CDR3 size: 12 residues. V was trimmed by 4 bases and J by 5 bases, leaving 6 bases between them. The full variable domain, rest sourced from reference TRBV9 and TRBJ2-2, is DSGVTQTPKHLITATGQRVTLRCSPRSGDLSVYWYQQSLDQGLQFLIQYYNGEERAKGNILERFSAQQFPDLHSELNLSSLELGDSALYFCASSPRTGELFFGEGSRLTVL.

In this sample, this clonotype turned up many times. J is TRBJ1-3 and V is TRBV28; the D is unclear. The CDR3 covers 11 residues. Germline V gene data show CDR1 as MDHEN and CDR2 as SYDVKM. V lost 3 bases and J 4 bases, leaving 1 base between the germline ends. The CDR3 DNA reads as TGTGCCAGCAGTTTGGGAAACACCATATATTTT. Its protein is CASSLGNTIYF.

The chain is built from TRBV4-1 and TRBJ2-4; no reliable D call. Germline loops: CDR1 MGHRA, CDR2 YSYEKL. The V and J ends lost 0 bases and 6 bases respectively, with 0 bases between them. This CDR3 is built from 11 residues. Here the CDR3 reads CASSQENIQYF. As DNA, the CDR3 is TGCGCCAGCAGCCAAGAAAACATTCAGTACTTC.

At least ten counts were recorded for this clonotype. The chain employs TRBV5-1 and TRBJ2-7; the match to TRBD1 covers 7 bases. Per germline, CDR1 SGHRS and CDR2 YFSETQ. The CDR3 extends over 12 amino acids. J was trimmed by 6 bases and V by 0 bases; bases with no gene match: 0. The DNA of the CDR3 is TGCGCCAGCAGCTTGGACAGGGGCGAGCAGTACTTC. Its translation is CASSLDRGEQYF.

This clonotype showed up many times. This sequence joins TRBV20-1 and TRBJ1-2; D gene ambiguous. The V gene's germline CDR1 is DFQATT and CDR2 SNEGSKA (reference sequence). V was cut by 3 bases and J by 10 bases, with 12 bases left in between. The CDR3 spans 11 residues. CDR3 coding DNA: TGCAGTGCTAGTAGCCAAGGGCTCTACACCTTC. Its protein product is CSASSQGLYTF.

This clonotype was observed many times. The rearrangement links TRBV19 to TRBJ2-4, with D unresolved. CDR3 length: 11 residues. CDR1 LNHDA and CDR2 SQIVND come from the germline V gene (reference sequence). The V end lost 2 bases, the J end lost 8 bases, and 4 bases lay between the germline ends. The CDR3 reads CASSIRDIQYF. The CDR3 nucleotides read TGTGCCAGTAGTATACGGGACATTCAGTACTTC.

This clonotype has ten or more counts. As DNA, the CDR3 is TGTGCCAGCAGATCGGACAGCTCCTATAATTCACCCCTCCACTTT. Protein product: CASRSDSSYNSPLHF. The chain carries TRBV27 and TRBJ1-6; D might be TRBD1 (6 bases). CDR3 length: 15 residues. Trimming took 6 bases from V and 0 from J, leaving 9 bases between them. CDR1 MNHEY and CDR2 SMNVEV come from the germline V gene (reference sequence).

This clonotype has ten or more counts. V usage is TRBV19 and J usage is TRBJ2-2; D call uncertain. Trimming took 3 bases from V and 4 from J, leaving 0 bases between them. Germline V gives CDR1 LNHDA, CDR2 SQIVND (reference sequence). The CDR3 extends over 11 amino acids. CDR3 sequence reads: CASSITGELFF. The CDR3 DNA is TGTGCCAGTAGTATCACCGGGGAGCTGTTTTTT.

Ten or more counts support this clonotype. The V call is TRBV23-1, the J call TRBJ2-1; D possibly corresponds to TRBD1 (6 bases). TRBV23-1 is noted as an ORF with a role that remains uncertain. V shed 7 bases and J shed 4 bases, with 14 bases lying between them. This CDR3 is 14 amino acids long. The CDR3 protein is CASTGRTEYNEQFF. CDR3 in DNA: TGCGCCAGCACAGGCCGGACAGAGTACAATGAGCAGTTCTTC.

This clonotype occurred many times. The chain employs TRBV20-1 and TRBJ2-5, with 9 bases matching TRBD1. CDR1 is DFQATT, CDR2 SNEGSKA, per germline (reference sequence). The CDR3 sequence is 13 residues long. V lost 5 bases to trimming and J lost 6 bases; unmatched junction nucleotides: 7. The CDR3 region has the DNA TGCAGTGCTGGGGACAGGGCAAAAAAGACCCAGTACTTC. Amino acid sequence: CSAGDRAKKTQYF.

Of note for this clonotype: A much larger clone differs from this one at a single base, so this may be a read error. The chain couples TRBV25-1 to TRBJ2-6; D is perhaps TRBD1 (5 bases). The CDR3 extends over 12 amino acids. Germline CDR1 reads MGHDK; CDR2 reads SYGVNS. CDR3 coding DNA: TGTGCCAGCAATTCTGGGGCCATCGTCCTGACTTTC. It specifies CASNSGAIVLTF.

This clonotype was picked up many times. This chain uses TRBV20-1 with TRBJ2-4; a weak D match, TRBD1 (6 bases). Germline CDR1 and CDR2: DFQATT and SNEGSKA (reference sequence). The CDR3 consists of 14 residues. V was clipped by 5 bases and J by 0 bases, with 11 bases between them. The CDR3: CSAWQGTAKNIQYF. The DNA for the CDR3 is TGCAGTGCTTGGCAGGGGACAGCCAAAAACATTCAGTACTTC.